The 31 T cell receptor beta chains given below trace back to one sample, sequenced in a study of OX40 agonist ivuxolimab in advanced cancers. Using immunoSEQ multiplex PCR, the repertoire was profiled, and TCRdb retains in-frame clones only, with some absent. Among tens of thousands of clones listed, approximately 83% were seen once. The sequences come from CD4+ or CD8+ T cells sorted from blood, collected in a trial of the OX40 agonist ivuxolimab. The receptors derive from an adult with an advanced solid tumor such as melanoma, head and neck, liver or kidney cancer.

To note about this clone: The junction departs from the called germline gene at one end, perhaps through a read error. The sample carries other DNA sequences with the same CDR3. The V and J genes are TRBV5-4 and TRBJ1-1, with 8 bases lining up with TRBD1. Germline CDR1 reads SGHNT; CDR2 reads YYREEE (reference sequence). The CDR3 length is 14 residues. In DNA form, the CDR3 reads TGCGCCAGCAGCCAACAGGGGGAGAACACTGAAGCTTTCTTT. It specifies CASSQQGENTEAFF. Variable domain in full (rest from reference TRBV5-4 and TRBJ1-1): ETGVTQSPTHLIKTRGQQVTLRCSSQSGHNTVSWYQQALGQGPQFIFQYYREEENGRGNFPPRFSGLQFPNYSSELNVNALELDDSALYLCASSQQGENTEAFFGQGTRLTVV.

This clone was counted between two and nine times. The chain carries TRBV11-2 and TRBJ2-5; weak D call: TRBD1 (6 bases). Trimming took off 2 bases at V and 5 bases at J, with 12 bases between the two ends. Per germline, CDR1 SGHAT and CDR2 FQNNGV. The CDR3 has 14 residues. The CDR3 sequence is CASSLMGAWETQYF. The CDR3 DNA is TGTGCCAGCAGCTTAATGGGGGCCTGGGAGACCCAGTACTTC.

The rearrangement links TRBV13 to TRBJ2-5; 9 bases line up with TRBD2. The length of the CDR3 is 18 residues. Germline CDR1 PRHDT, CDR2 FYEKMQ (reference sequence). V gave up 4 bases and J gave up 5 bases; unmatched junction bases: 17. The CDR3 DNA reads TGTGCCAGCAGCTCAATTAGCGGGGGTTACCCCCGCGTGGAGACCCAGTACTTC. Protein sequence: CASSSISGGYPRVETQYF.

V and J are TRBV11-2 and TRBJ2-5; no reliable D call. Gene TRBJ2-7 matches the end of the DNA better, so the J call may be wrong. CDR1 and CDR2 (germline): SGHAT, FQNNGV. This CDR3 spans 12 amino acids. CDR3 residues: CASREMAFEQYF. The CDR3 DNA follows: TGTGCCAGCAGAGAGATGGCCTTCGAGCAGTACTTC.

The rearrangement joins TRBV13 to TRBJ2-7; D may correspond to TRBD1 or TRBD2 (5 bases each). Germline V gives CDR1 PRHDT, CDR2 FYEKMQ (reference sequence). This CDR3 is built from 13 residues. Trimming removed 5 bases at V and 2 bases at J, with 10 bases between. The CDR3 DNA reads as TGTGCCAGCAGCCAGGGACGGACCTACGAGCAGTACTTC. Translated, it gives CASSQGRTYEQYF. The full variable domain, in which reference TRBV13 and TRBJ2-7 provide the parts outside the CDR3, is AAGVIQSPRHLIKEKRETATLKCYPIPRHDTVYWYQQGPGQDPQFLISFYEKMQSDKGSIPDRFSAQQFSDYHSELNMSSLELGDSALYFCASSQGRTYEQYFGPGTRLTVT.

The rearrangement joins TRBV9 to TRBJ2-1; D gene ambiguous. CDR3 length equals 12 residues. Germline CDR1 SGDLS, CDR2 YYNGEE. The germline V and J ends were trimmed by 1 base and 8 bases, with 7 bases remaining between them. The CDR3 region is CASSVQFDEQFF. DNA of the CDR3: TGTGCCAGCAGCGTACAGTTCGATGAGCAGTTCTTC.

J is TRBJ2-2 and V is TRBV7-9; possible D gene TRBD2, 6 bases. Germline V lookup: CDR1 SEHNR, CDR2 FQNEAQ (reference sequence). The CDR3 has 14 residues. V lost 5 bases and J lost 13, with 20 bases in between. The DNA of the CDR3 is TGTGCCAGCAGCCGGGGACTGGGTCGGACTGGGCTGTTTTTT. Encoded protein: CASSRGLGRTGLFF.

The rearrangement links TRBV6-6 to TRBJ1-2, with unresolved D. Germline lookup yields CDR1 MNHNY and CDR2 SVGAGI (reference sequence). V lost 5 bases and J 10 bases, leaving 5 bases between the germline ends. The CDR3 contains 9 residues. CDR3 coding DNA: TGTGCCAGCAGTATTCCCTACACCTTC. Translated, it gives CASSIPYTF.

Here the CDR3 reads CASSEEGGNTIYF. The CDR3 nucleotides read TGTGCCAGCAGCGAGGAAGGGGGAAACACCATATATTTT. The chain carries TRBV13 and TRBJ1-3; D call uncertain. Looked up from germline, CDR1 is PRHDT and CDR2 is FYEKMQ (reference sequence). Trimming removed 5 bases from V and 4 bases from J, with 9 bases in between. CDR3 length: 13 amino acids.

This clone showed up just once. This chain uses TRBV7-9 with TRBJ2-2; possible D gene TRBD2, 5 bases. CDR1 SEHNR and CDR2 FQNEAQ come from the germline V gene (reference sequence). The CDR3 consists of 14 residues. Trimming took off 10 bases at V and 1 base at J, with 13 bases between the two ends. The CDR3 is CATSAGVNTGELFF. DNA of the CDR3: TGTGCCACGTCGGCCGGGGTGAACACCGGGGAGCTGTTTTTT.

CDR3 coding DNA: TGTGCCACCAGCAGAAGGGGCGGCTCCTACAATGAGCAGTTCTTC. Its translation is CATSRRGGSYNEQFF. V usage is TRBV15 and J usage is TRBJ2-1; a weak D match, TRBD1 (5 bases). Trimming removed 2 bases from V and 0 bases from J, with 8 bases in between. CDR1 and CDR2 (germline): LNHNV, YYDKDF (reference sequence). The CDR3 runs 15 residues.

The gene calls are TRBV6-4 and TRBJ1-2; no definite D call. Between the trimmed V and J ends, which lost 2 bases and 5 bases, there was a span of 9 bases. Germline V gene lookup returns CDR1 MRHNA and CDR2 SNTAGT. The CDR3 is 13 residues long. As DNA, the CDR3 is TGTGCCAGCAGTGACAGAGGGTTATATGGCTACACCTTC. Translating it yields CASSDRGLYGYTF.

This chain uses TRBV2 with TRBJ2-1; D may be TRBD1 (7 bases). Germline-derived CDR1 and CDR2 are SNHLY and FYNNEI. The CDR3 has 15 amino acids. The V end lost 6 bases, the J end lost 8 bases, and 20 bases lay between the germline ends. CDR3 region: CASSEGQGGFYEQFF. DNA for the CDR3: TGTGCCAGCAGCGAGGGGCAGGGGGGTTTCTATGAGCAGTTCTTC.

The chain is built from TRBV14 and TRBJ2-2, with D tentatively TRBD2 (5 bases). CDR1 and CDR2 from the germline V gene are SGHDN and FVKESK. The V and J ends lost 4 bases and 0 bases respectively, with 12 bases between them. This CDR3 comprises 16 residues. CDR3 in amino acids: CASSPRGPANTGELFF. As DNA, the CDR3 is TGTGCCAGCAGCCCCCGAGGGCCCGCGAACACCGGGGAGCTGTTTTTT.

V is TRBV27 and J is TRBJ1-5, with 7 nucleotides matching TRBD1. The germline CDR1 and CDR2 sequences are MNHEY and SMNVEV (reference sequence). J gave up 1 base and V 5 bases, and 2 bases lay outside the gene matches. This CDR3 has 14 amino acids. CDR3 sequence (DNA): TGTGCCAGCAGTCCGGGACAGAGCAATCAGCCCCAGCATTTT. This gives the protein CASSPGQSNQPQHF.

This sequence joins TRBV7-2 and TRBJ2-3; a weak D match, TRBD2 (5 bases). Trimming pared 6 bases from V and 1 base from J, leaving 11 bases between. CDR3 size: 14 residues. Germline values: CDR1 SGHTA, CDR2 FQGNSA. The CDR3 loop reads CASSSRRGTDTQYF. As DNA, the CDR3 is TGTGCCAGCAGTTCTCGGCGGGGCACAGATACGCAGTATTTT.

The J gene is TRBJ1-1, the V gene TRBV5-8; D is possibly TRBD1 (6 bases). The CDR3 covers 13 residues. Germline-derived CDR1 and CDR2 are SGHTS and YDEGEE. The V and J ends lost 4 bases and 2 bases respectively, with 9 bases between them. CDR3 residues: CASSPDSNTEAFF. For the CDR3, the DNA is TGTGCCAGCAGCCCGGACAGTAACACTGAAGCTTTCTTT.

This chain connects TRBV21-1 to TRBJ1-3; TRBD1, as called in the table, went unchecked against the DNA. TRBV21-1 is tagged as a pseudogene. The CDR3 has 17 residues. The CDR3 protein is CASSEAGGGPSGNTIYF. CDR3 sequence (DNA): TGTGCCAGCAGCGAGGCAGGAGGGGGCCCATCTGGAAACACCATATATTTT.

This clone was seen only a few times. The V call is TRBV7-9, the J call TRBJ2-2, with D perhaps matching TRBD1 or TRBD2 (5 bases each). This CDR3 has 15 residues. Germline values: CDR1 SEHNR, CDR2 FQNEAQ (reference sequence). V was pared by 6 bases and J by 1 base, with 12 bases between. For the CDR3, the DNA is TGTGCCAGCAGTACCGGGGACCGGAACACCGGGGAGCTGTTTTTT. It translates to CASSTGDRNTGELFF. Filled out from reference TRBV7-9 and TRBJ2-2, the complete variable domain reads DTGVSQNPRHKITKRGQNVTFRCDPISEHNRLYWYRQTLGQGPEFLTYFQNEAQLEKSRLLSDRFSAERPKGSFSTLEIQRTEQGDSAMYLCASSTGDRNTGELFFGEGSRLTVL.

This clone was seen more than once but under ten times. The CDR3 DNA reads TGTGCCAGTAGTATAAGGTGGTCAGGGGAGAACACTGAAGCTTTCTTT. As protein: CASSIRWSGENTEAFF. The chain uses TRBV19 and TRBJ1-1; the D gene is possibly TRBD1 (6 bases). Germline V gives CDR1 LNHDA, CDR2 SQIVND (reference sequence). The V and J ends lost 2 bases and 1 base respectively, with 14 bases between them. This CDR3 region has 16 residues. The full variable domain, rest sourced from reference TRBV19 and TRBJ1-1, is DGGITQSPKYLFRKEGQNVTLSCEQNLNHDAMYWYRQDPGQGLRLIYYSQIVNDFQKGDIAEGYSVSREKKESFPLTVTSAQKNPTAFYLCASSIRWSGENTEAFFGQGTRLTVV.

This chain uses TRBV5-5 with TRBJ1-2; D call uncertain. The CDR3 loop spans 14 amino acids. Germline V lookup: CDR1 SGHKS, CDR2 YYEKEE (reference sequence). V was clipped by 0 bases and J by 10 bases, with 16 bases between them. Here the CDR3 reads CASSLGVGGFPYTF. CDR3 coding DNA: TGTGCCAGCAGCTTGGGGGTGGGCGGATTTCCCTACACCTTC.

The J gene is TRBJ2-5, the V gene TRBV19; D is unresolved. In germline, CDR1 is LNHDA, CDR2 SQIVND (reference sequence). V was trimmed by 4 bases and J by 1 base, leaving 7 bases between them. This CDR3 has 13 residues. The CDR3 DNA reads as TGTGCCAGTAGTAGTGCAGCCCAAGAGACCCAGTACTTC. Translation: CASSSAAQETQYF. The full variable domain, with the rest looked up from reference TRBV19 and TRBJ2-5, is DGGITQSPKYLFRKEGQNVTLSCEQNLNHDAMYWYRQDPGQGLRLIYYSQIVNDFQKGDIAEGYSVSREKKESFPLTVTSAQKNPTAFYLCASSSAAQETQYFGPGTRLLVL.

To note about this clone: The identical CDR3 is also encoded by other nucleotide sequences in the sample. The rearrangement links TRBV7-9 to TRBJ2-7; TRBD2 agrees at 8 bases. Germline lookup yields CDR1 SEHNR and CDR2 FQNEAQ (reference sequence). The J segment lost 3 bases and the V segment lost 5 bases, leaving 6 bases of the junction unmatched. There are 14 residues in the CDR3. CDR3 DNA sequence: TGTGCCAGCAGCCCGGGGGGGGCTAGCTACGAGCAGTACTTC. This encodes CASSPGGASYEQYF.

Only one count was recorded for this clone. For the CDR3, the DNA is TGCAGCGTTGAAGATGCCAGTCCCTACGAGCAGTACTTC. Translating gives CSVEDASPYEQYF. This chain uses TRBV29-1 with TRBJ2-7; D remains ambiguous. V shed 0 bases and J shed 2 bases, with 8 bases lying between them. The CDR3 covers 13 residues. Germline CDR1 and CDR2: SQVTM and ANQGSEA.

The chain uses TRBV11-2 and TRBJ1-2; the D gene is possibly TRBD1 (6 bases). From germline, CDR1 is SGHAT and CDR2 FQNNGV. With 6 bases removed from V and 3 bases from J, the gap between germline ends came to 23 bases. CDR3 length: 17 residues. This CDR3 is CASRNPKKGHVDYGYTF. The DNA of the CDR3 is TGTGCCAGCAGAAACCCCAAAAAGGGACATGTAGACTATGGCTACACCTTC.

The rearrangement links TRBV6-4 to TRBJ2-3, with 9 bases lining up with TRBD1. Trimming cost V 4 bases and J 1 base; bases outside gene matches: 0. From germline, CDR1 is MRHNA and CDR2 SNTAGT. This CDR3 is 14 amino acids long. This CDR3 reads CASSGTGGTDTQYF. CDR3 DNA: TGTGCCAGCAGTGGGACAGGGGGCACAGATACGCAGTATTTT.

The rearrangement joins TRBV9 to TRBJ1-4; TRBD1 aligns across 8 bases. The length of the CDR3 is 14 residues. V gave up 2 bases and J gave up 7 bases; unmatched junction bases: 4. Germline CDR1 SGDLS, CDR2 YYNGEE. The CDR3 bases are TGTGCCAGCAGCGTCCAGGGGGCTGGTGAAAAACTGTTTTTT. Protein: CASSVQGAGEKLFF.

The chain recombines TRBV7-9 with TRBJ1-1; D gene ambiguous. Trimming took off 0 bases at V and 6 bases at J, with 11 bases between the two ends. The CDR3 has 14 residues. CDR1 and CDR2 from the germline V gene are SEHNR and FQNEAQ (reference sequence). CDR3 protein: CASSLAYGGAEAFF. Here the CDR3 DNA reads TGTGCCAGCAGCTTAGCGTACGGCGGGGCTGAAGCTTTCTTT.

The rearrangement joins TRBV5-6 to TRBJ1-1, with no clear D. From germline, CDR1 is SGHDT and CDR2 YYEEEE. This CDR3 has 13 amino acids. V gave up 1 base and J gave up 7 bases, with 11 bases separating them. The CDR3 loop reads CASSLIQQYEAFF. The CDR3 coding sequence is TGTGCCAGCAGCTTGATTCAACAATATGAAGCTTTCTTT.

The CDR3 coding sequence is TGCGCCAGCAGCCAAGTTTTGGGGGTACTATACAATGAGCAGTTCTTC. Translated: CASSQVLGVLYNEQFF. The rearrangement uses TRBV4-3 and TRBJ2-1; perhaps D is TRBD1 or TRBD2 (5 bases each). CDR3 size: 16 residues. Between the trimmed V and J ends, which lost 1 base and 4 bases, there was a span of 14 bases. Per the germline V gene, CDR1 is LGHNA and CDR2 is YSLEER.

The CDR3 spells CASSTLGAGELFF. As DNA, the CDR3 is TGTGCCAGTTCAACACTGGGGGCCGGGGAGCTGTTTTTT. The J gene is TRBJ2-2, the V gene TRBV19; possibly TRBD1 or TRBD2 for D (5 bases each). The CDR3 is made up of 13 amino acids. Germline V CDR1 and CDR2: LNHDA, SQIVND (reference sequence). Trimming took 8 bases from V and 6 from J, leaving 13 bases between them.